The 28 T cell receptor beta chains below come from one sample, sequenced in a study of cytomegalovirus exposure and HLA in healthy donors. The primer mix had 60 Vbeta and 13 Jbeta primers. TCRdb's copy holds only in-frame clones and misses some; the assay was immunoSEQ multiplex PCR. The sample consists of 150,000 or so clones, about 72% of them appearing once. Sequencing input: PBMCs. Source of these receptors: a man aged 50-59 years in good health and CMV-seropositive.

In the case of this clone: Other DNA sequences in this sample translate to the same CDR3. The chain combines TRBV7-3 with TRBJ2-1; 8 bases are shared with TRBD1. The V segment lost 2 bases and the J segment 7 bases; nucleotides outside the gene matches: 7. CDR3 size: 15 residues. Germline V gene data show CDR1 as SGHTA and CDR2 as FQGTGA. The CDR3 protein is CASSLGIQGGNEQFF. Here the CDR3 DNA reads TGTGCCAGCAGCTTAGGAATACAGGGGGGAAATGAGCAGTTCTTC.

V usage is TRBV5-1 and J usage is TRBJ2-7; 8 bases line up with TRBD2. The CDR3 extends over 12 amino acids. V trimming: 0 bases; J trimming: 10 bases; junction bases outside the gene matches: 3. Germline values: CDR1 SGHRS, CDR2 YFSETQ. The CDR3 DNA reads TGCGCCAGCAGCTTGGATAGCGGGGTTCAGTACTTC. Amino acid sequence: CASSLDSGVQYF. Complete variable domain (other parts from reference TRBV5-1 and TRBJ2-7): KAGVTQTPRYLIKTRGQQVTLSCSPISGHRSVSWYQQTPGQGLQFLFEYFSETQRNKGNFPGRFSGRQFSNSRSEMNVSTLELGDSALYLCASSLDSGVQYFGPGTRLTVT.

The chain has TRBV18 and TRBJ2-7, with 8 bases that match TRBD1. The V segment lost 4 bases and the J segment 4 bases; nucleotides outside the gene matches: 9. The CDR3 is 15 residues long. Germline CDR1 reads KGHSH; CDR2 reads LQKENI. Written as DNA, the CDR3 is TGTGCCAGCTCACGGGACAACAGGGGGACGTACGAGCAGTACTTC. As protein: CASSRDNRGTYEQYF.

The rearrangement links TRBV6-1 to TRBJ2-2, with TRBD1 as a possible D gene (5 bases). V shed 7 bases and J shed 6 bases, with 15 bases lying between them. CDR1 and CDR2 (germline): MNHNS, SASEGT. This CDR3 has 14 amino acids. CDR3 sequence: CASNLYRHPGELFF. The CDR3 bases are TGTGCCAGCAATCTATACAGGCATCCCGGGGAGCTGTTTTTT.

The gene calls are TRBV19 and TRBJ2-1, with 10 nucleotides matching TRBD2. CDR1 is LNHDA, CDR2 SQIVND, per germline (reference sequence). There are 15 residues in the CDR3. The junction had 6 bases not matched to a gene; V was cut back by 6 bases and J by 4 bases. The CDR3 sequence is CASRALAGGYNEQFF. DNA for the CDR3: TGTGCCAGTAGGGCGTTAGCGGGGGGTTACAATGAGCAGTTCTTC.

The chain combines TRBV9 with TRBJ2-3, with D maybe TRBD2 (6 bases). The germline gives CDR1 SGDLS, CDR2 YYNGEE. This CDR3 contains 15 residues. V was pared by 0 bases and J by 6 bases, with 14 bases between. The CDR3 protein is CASSVGGSGGDTQYF. DNA for the CDR3: TGTGCCAGCAGCGTAGGCGGTAGCGGAGGGGATACGCAGTATTTT.

The chain employs TRBV9 and TRBJ2-5; D possibly corresponds to TRBD2 (5 bases). The V end lost 0 bases, the J end lost 2 bases, and 8 bases lay between the germline ends. This CDR3 has 14 residues. CDR1 is SGDLS, CDR2 YYNGEE, per germline. CDR3 in DNA: TGTGCCAGCAGCGTAGTTGGGGAGCAAGAGACCCAGTACTTC. It specifies CASSVVGEQETQYF. Drawing the rest from reference TRBV9 and TRBJ2-5, the complete variable domain is DSGVTQTPKHLITATGQRVTLRCSPRSGDLSVYWYQQSLDQGLQFLIQYYNGEERAKGNILERFSAQQFPDLHSELNLSSLELGDSALYFCASSVVGEQETQYFGPGTRLLVL.

The chain carries TRBV2 and TRBJ1-5; D ambiguous. Trimming shortened V by 3 bases and J by 3 bases, and 12 bases separated the two germline ends. The CDR3 is made up of 15 amino acids. Per germline, CDR1 SNHLY and CDR2 FYNNEI. The CDR3 nucleotides are TGTGCCAGCAGTGAGTCTATCCACTCCAATCAGCCCCAGCATTTT. Protein: CASSESIHSNQPQHF.

This clone has just a few counts. The CDR3 region is CASSPASGGAWEQYF. For the CDR3, the DNA is TGTGCCAGCAGCCCCGCTAGCGGGGGGGCGTGGGAGCAGTACTTC. The chain carries TRBV9 and TRBJ2-7, with 12 bases that match TRBD2. After removal of 4 bases from V and 7 bases from J, the junction contained 9 bases not matched to a gene. Per the germline V gene, CDR1 is SGDLS and CDR2 is YYNGEE. This CDR3 comprises 15 residues.

The V gene is TRBV5-6, the J gene TRBJ2-7; TRBD1 agrees at 8 bases. V was pared by 4 bases and J by 2 bases, with 11 bases of the junction left unmatched. The CDR3 spans 16 residues. The germline gives CDR1 SGHDT, CDR2 YYEEEE. CDR3 residues: CASSPRMDRVAYEQYF. The CDR3 DNA reads TGTGCCAGCAGCCCCCGCATGGACAGGGTGGCCTACGAGCAGTACTTC. The full variable domain, with the rest looked up from reference TRBV5-6 and TRBJ2-7, is DAGVTQSPTHLIKTRGQQVTLRCSPKSGHDTVSWYQQALGQGPQFIFQYYEEEERQRGNFPDRFSGHQFPNYSSELNVNALLLGDSALYLCASSPRMDRVAYEQYFGPGTRLTVT.

The chain carries TRBV10-2 and TRBJ1-1; D is unclear. V was cut by 2 bases and J by 0 bases, with 7 bases left in between. The CDR3 spans 14 residues. Germline V gives CDR1 WSHSY, CDR2 SAAADI. As DNA, the CDR3 is TGCGCCAGCAGTGAGCCGAACATGAACACTGAAGCTTTCTTT. As protein: CASSEPNMNTEAFF.

The chain carries TRBV5-4 and TRBJ1-1; TRBD1 agrees at 8 bases. The CDR3 has 14 amino acids. Trimming took 6 bases from V and 1 from J; bases not matched to a gene: 5. Germline V gene lookup returns CDR1 SGHNT and CDR2 YYREEE (reference sequence). CDR3 DNA: TGTGCCAGCAACCAGGACAGGGCGAACACTGAAGCTTTCTTT. Its protein is CASNQDRANTEAFF.

The genes are TRBV5-1 and TRBJ2-5, with 10 bases fitting TRBD2. The germline CDR1 and CDR2 sequences are SGHRS and YFSETQ. The trim removed 4 bases at V and 1 base at J, leaving 10 bases unmatched. The CDR3 consists of 17 residues. This CDR3 is CASSITLAGGTQETQYF. CDR3 in DNA: TGCGCCAGCAGCATAACCTTAGCGGGGGGCACCCAAGAGACCCAGTACTTC.

J is TRBJ1-3 and V is TRBV7-6; 8 positions agree with TRBD1. The CDR3 consists of 12 residues. Germline loops: CDR1 SGHVS, CDR2 FNYEAQ. Germline trimming cut 5 bases from V and 11 bases from J; bases unmatched to any gene: 5. CDR3 in DNA: TGTGCCAGCAGCCCCCAGGGGGCAGCCATATATTTT. It is translated as CASSPQGAAIYF. Drawing the rest from reference TRBV7-6 and TRBJ1-3, the complete variable domain is GAGVSQSPRYKVTKRGQDVALRCDPISGHVSLYWYRQALGQGPEFLTYFNYEAQQDKSGLPNDRFSAERPEGSISTLTIQRTEQRDSAMYRCASSPQGAAIYFGEGSWLTVV.

The chain links TRBV11-3 to TRBJ2-5, with TRBD1 matching over 12 bases. Germline V gene sequence: CDR1 SGHNT, CDR2 YENEEA. This CDR3 contains 19 residues. J gave up 2 bases and V 5 bases, and 15 bases lay outside the gene matches. For the CDR3, the DNA is TGTGCCAGCAGCACTTCTCCGGGACAGGGGGCAGGTCGACAAGAGACCCAGTACTTC. Translating gives CASSTSPGQGAGRQETQYF.

This clone was picked up one time. This chain uses TRBV2 with TRBJ2-2; weak D call: TRBD2 (6 bases). CDR3 size: 14 residues. Trimming removed 2 bases from V and 3 bases from J, with 7 bases in between. Germline assignment: CDR1 SNHLY and CDR2 FYNNEI. The CDR3, as DNA: TGTGCCAGCAGTGAACCGGGAGACACCGGGGAGCTGTTTTTT. Its protein product is CASSEPGDTGELFF.

The rearrangement links TRBV27 to TRBJ2-1; TRBD1 aligns across 10 bases. The CDR3 consists of 15 residues. Germline V gene data show CDR1 as MNHEY and CDR2 as SMNVEV (reference sequence). J lost 9 bases, V lost 0 bases, and 5 bases had no gene match. In nucleotides, the CDR3 is TGTGCCAGCAGTTTATCGGGGACAGGGGTTGGTGAGCAGTTCTTC. Translating it yields CASSLSGTGVGEQFF.

The chain links TRBV5-4 to TRBJ1-4; tentatively, D is TRBD1 (6 bases). CDR1 SGHNT and CDR2 YYREEE come from the germline V gene (reference sequence). The CDR3 sequence is 14 residues long. With 2 bases removed from V and 1 base from J, the gap between germline ends came to 6 bases. This chain's CDR3 is CASSLGGTNEKLFF. In DNA, the CDR3 is TGTGCCAGCAGCTTAGGGGGAACTAATGAAAAACTGTTTTTT.

This clone came up a few times. The V call is TRBV6-4, the J call TRBJ2-1, with 9 nucleotides matching TRBD1. Per the germline V gene, CDR1 is MRHNA and CDR2 is SNTAGT. The CDR3 totals 13 residues. With 5 bases clipped from V and 8 bases from J, the junction kept 4 bases outside the gene matches. CDR3 in amino acids: CASSTGGEDEQFF. The CDR3 DNA sequence: TGTGCCAGCAGTACAGGGGGCGAGGATGAGCAGTTCTTC.

CDR3 sequence: CASSSRGPGNTIYF. The CDR3 DNA is TGTGCCAGCAGTTCTAGGGGGCCTGGAAACACCATATATTTT. The chain links TRBV7-9 to TRBJ1-3; 7 bases agree with TRBD1. The J segment lost 2 bases and the V segment lost 6 bases, leaving 4 bases of the junction unmatched. The germline V gene encodes CDR1 SEHNR and CDR2 FQNEAQ (reference sequence). The CDR3 consists of 14 residues.

This chain connects TRBV5-6 to TRBJ2-5, with 9 bases that match TRBD2. The tail of the sequence fits TRBJ2-7 better, so the J call may be wrong. The CDR3 consists of 17 residues. Germline CDR1 SGHDT, CDR2 YYEEEE. For the CDR3, the DNA is TGTGCCAGCAGCTTATTGGCGGGACTAGCCGACTCCTACGAGCAGTACTTC. It yields the protein CASSLLAGLADSYEQYF.

As regards this clone: One junction end does not reproduce the germline sequence, and a read error may be involved. The chain combines TRBV4-1 with TRBJ2-7; TRBD1 matches at 7 bases. This CDR3 comprises 15 residues. CDR1 is MGHRA and CDR2 is YSYEKL in the germline V gene. The CDR3 region is CASRQVTGNIHEQYF. The DNA for the CDR3 is TGCGCCAGCAGGCAAGTGACAGGGAACATACACGAGCAGTACTTC.

The rearrangement links TRBV5-1 to TRBJ1-6, with TRBD1 identical over 8 bases. V dropped 3 bases and J dropped 7; count of bases not matched to a gene: 6. CDR1 SGHRS and CDR2 YFSETQ come from the germline V gene. The CDR3 has 15 residues. CDR3 sequence reads: CASSSGQGENSPLHF. CDR3 nucleotides: TGCGCCAGCAGCTCAGGACAGGGTGAAAATTCACCCCTCCACTTT.

The chain has TRBV19 and TRBJ2-5; D possibly corresponds to TRBD1 (7 bases). The V end lost 5 bases, the J end lost 4 bases, and 14 bases lay between the germline ends. Per germline, CDR1 LNHDA and CDR2 SQIVND (reference sequence). The CDR3 spans 14 residues. As DNA, the CDR3 is TGTGCCAGTAGTTTGCCAGGGGGGATAGAGACCCAGTACTTC. This codes for CASSLPGGIETQYF.

The rearrangement links TRBV4-1 to TRBJ2-1; 9 bases match TRBD2. The J segment lost 8 bases and the V segment lost 3 bases, leaving 14 bases of the junction unmatched. CDR3 size: 17 residues. Germline V gene data show CDR1 as MGHRA and CDR2 as YSYEKL. The CDR3 sequence: CASSQIGPSGGSDEQFF. DNA for the CDR3: TGCGCCAGCAGCCAGATCGGCCCCAGCGGGGGGTCGGATGAGCAGTTCTTC.

This chain uses TRBV18 with TRBJ2-1; no clear D gene. V dropped 2 bases and J dropped 6 bases, with 14 bases sitting between them. Per the germline V gene, CDR1 is KGHSH and CDR2 is LQKENI. The CDR3 runs to 15 residues. The CDR3 sequence: CASSPGSYGLNEQFF. The CDR3, as DNA: TGTGCCAGCTCACCAGGGTCCTATGGGCTCAATGAGCAGTTCTTC.

V gene TRBV11-2 combines with J gene TRBJ1-2, with a weak D call TRBD1 (5 bases). Looked up from germline, CDR1 is SGHAT and CDR2 is FQNNGV. The CDR3 has 13 amino acids. Trimming removed 1 base at V and 7 bases at J, with 10 bases between. The CDR3 region is CASSLGGAPGYTF. Written as DNA, the CDR3 is TGTGCCAGCAGCTTAGGTGGGGCACCTGGCTACACCTTC.

This chain joins TRBV6-6 and TRBJ2-3, with D tentatively TRBD2 (5 bases). Germline CDR1 reads MNHNY; CDR2 reads SVGAGI (reference sequence). There are 15 residues in the CDR3. V lost 2 bases to trimming and J lost 5 bases, with 14 bases between them. The CDR3 region has the DNA TGTGCCAGCAGTTACGGTACGGGATCTCAAGATACGCAGTATTTT. Amino acid sequence: CASSYGTGSQDTQYF.